This entry lists 6 T cell receptor beta chains sequenced from one sample in a study of blood T cell repertoires in COVID-19. TCRdb's copy holds only in-frame clones and misses some; the assay was immunoSEQ multiplex PCR. This table holds 4,000 to 5,000 clones, around 89% found once. Sequenced input: peripheral blood. These receptors all stem from a man aged 65 to 79 with COVID-19, enrolled during active disease.

The CDR3 is CASSSLAGGPSSTDTQYF. The CDR3 nucleotides read TGCGCCAGCAGCTCGTTAGCGGGAGGGCCTTCTAGCACAGATACGCAGTATTTT. The chain employs TRBV5-1 and TRBJ2-3; 11 bases line up with TRBD2. CDR3 length equals 18 residues. CDR1 and CDR2 from the germline V gene are SGHRS and YFSETQ. V lost 3 bases to trimming and J lost 0 bases; unmatched junction nucleotides: 9. The complete variable domain, with remaining parts taken from reference TRBV5-1 and TRBJ2-3, reads KAGVTQTPRYLIKTRGQQVTLSCSPISGHRSVSWYQQTPGQGLQFLFEYFSETQRNKGNFPGRFSGRQFSNSRSEMNVSTLELGDSALYLCASSSLAGGPSSTDTQYFGPGTRLTVL.

The chain uses TRBV7-9 and TRBJ1-4, with D tentatively TRBD1 (6 bases). There are 16 residues in the CDR3. Trimming removed 5 bases at V and 2 bases at J, with 15 bases between. The germline CDR1 and CDR2 sequences are SEHNR and FQNEAQ (reference sequence). The CDR3 reads CASSPRNRATNEKLFF. CDR3 in DNA: TGTGCCAGCAGCCCCCGTAACAGGGCGACTAATGAAAAACTGTTTTTT.

The chain combines TRBV10-1 with TRBJ1-2; D might be TRBD1 (6 bases). V gave up 4 bases and J gave up 8 bases, with 17 bases separating them. This CDR3 comprises 14 residues. Germline loops: CDR1 WNHNN, CDR2 SYGVQD (reference sequence). The CDR3 sequence: CASSAAPQGGGYTF. For the CDR3, the DNA is TGCGCCAGCAGTGCGGCCCCCCAAGGGGGAGGCTACACCTTC.

The V gene is TRBV5-1, the J gene TRBJ2-5; 8 bases fit TRBD2. Unmatched junction bases numbered 15, after V lost 8 bases and J lost 3 bases. CDR3 size: 16 residues. Germline CDR1 reads SGHRS; CDR2 reads YFSETQ. The CDR3 nucleotides are TGCGCCAGTAGACTTCCGCTTAGCGGGACCAAAGAGACCCAGTACTTC. Protein product: CASRLPLSGTKETQYF.

The chain employs TRBV7-9 and TRBJ2-7; weak D call: TRBD1 (6 bases). The CDR3 contains 12 residues. The V gene's germline CDR1 is SEHNR and CDR2 FQNEAQ (reference sequence). V gave up 5 bases and J gave up 6 bases, with 11 bases separating them. For the CDR3, the DNA is TGTGCCAGCAGCCCAGGGGTAGCCGAGCAGTACTTC. Its protein product is CASSPGVAEQYF.

V is TRBV11-2 and J is TRBJ1-6, with D maybe TRBD1 (6 bases). The CDR3 runs to 16 residues. From germline, CDR1 is SGHAT and CDR2 FQNNGV. The ends were cut back, 5 bases at V and 6 bases at J, with 17 bases in the middle. The CDR3 spells CASSRGTGRGNSPLHF. The CDR3 region has the DNA TGTGCCAGCAGCCGAGGCACAGGGAGAGGTAATTCACCCCTCCACTTT.